The 17 T cell receptor beta chains reported below all come from one sample, sequenced in a study of OX40 agonist ivuxolimab in advanced cancers. The library was generated by the immunoSEQ multiplex PCR assay. Drawn from immuneACCESS, this table holds only the in-frame rearrangements with V and J called that TCRdb kept. Clones are partly lost; checked studies trace under half to an unresolved V gene and leave the rest unexplained. In all, the sample holds fewer than 75,000 clones, and about 87% of those were seen once. The ten largest clones add up to roughly 0.66% of the sample. The source was CD4+ or CD8+ T cells sorted from blood, collected in a trial of the OX40 agonist ivuxolimab. All receptors derive from an adult with an advanced solid tumor such as melanoma, head and neck, liver or kidney cancer.

DNA of the CDR3: TGTGCCATCAAGGGCTCCTACGAGCAGTACTTC. Its translation is CAIKGSYEQYF. The genes are TRBV10-3 and TRBJ2-7; D uncertain. Germline CDR1 ENHRY, CDR2 SYGVKD. This CDR3 comprises 11 residues. Trimming stripped 7 bases from V and 0 bases from J, with 4 bases between.

The V and J genes are TRBV6-1 and TRBJ2-4; D is perhaps TRBD2 (6 bases). Trimming took 4 bases from V and 5 from J, leaving 9 bases between them. This CDR3 has 13 residues. Germline V gene data show CDR1 as MNHNS and CDR2 as SASEGT. CDR3 loop: CASSVAGQNIQYF. As DNA, the CDR3 is TGTGCCAGCAGTGTTGCGGGACAAAACATTCAGTACTTC.

The CDR3 here is CSVSSGSPRSEQFF. The CDR3 coding sequence is TGCAGCGTTTCTAGCGGGAGTCCCCGGAGTGAGCAGTTCTTC. The rearrangement links TRBV29-1 to TRBJ2-1, with 10 bases matching TRBD2. This CDR3 spans 14 amino acids. Germline CDR1 is SQVTM and CDR2 is ANQGSEA. V was clipped by 5 bases and J by 9 bases; unmatched bases: 10.

J is TRBJ1-3 and V is TRBV2, with D uncertain. The V end lost 9 bases, the J end lost 0 bases, and 6 bases lay between the germline ends. The CDR3 is 12 amino acids. CDR1 is SNHLY and CDR2 is FYNNEI in the germline V gene. In nucleotides, the CDR3 is TGTGCCAGAGGGATCTCTGGAAACACCATATATTTT. Amino acid sequence: CARGISGNTIYF.

The chain couples TRBV10-3 to TRBJ2-3; D may be TRBD1 (6 bases). The V gene lost 2 bases and the J gene lost 7 bases, with 16 bases spanning the gap. The CDR3 has 15 amino acids. The germline CDR1 and CDR2 sequences are ENHRY and SYGVKD. This CDR3 reads CAISEARGVGNTQYF. The CDR3 region has the DNA TGTGCCATCAGTGAGGCCAGGGGAGTAGGTAATACGCAGTATTTT.

The gene calls are TRBV5-6 and TRBJ2-5; 9 nucleotides line up with TRBD1. Germline V gene sequence: CDR1 SGHDT, CDR2 YYEEEE. CDR3 size: 16 residues. The V gene end was trimmed by 0 bases and the J gene end by 4 bases; junction bases not matched to a gene: 7. In DNA, the CDR3 is TGTGCCAGCAGCTTGGAAACAACAGGGGGCCTAGAGACCCAGTACTTC. Its translation: CASSLETTGGLETQYF.

The chain recombines TRBV5-1 with TRBJ2-5; no clear D. Germline-derived CDR1 and CDR2 are SGHRS and YFSETQ. Trimming took 0 bases from V and 1 from J, leaving 13 bases between them. The CDR3 totals 16 residues. CDR3 DNA: TGCGCCAGCAGCTTGGCCGTTTACAGATCCCAAGAGACCCAGTACTTC. This gives the protein CASSLAVYRSQETQYF.

The CDR3 bases are TGCGCCAGCAGCCTAATAGGACGGACTCCCTACGAGCAGTACTTC. Translated: CASSLIGRTPYEQYF. This chain uses TRBV5-1 with TRBJ2-7; a weak D match, TRBD2 (5 bases). V was pared by 4 bases and J by 2 bases, with 16 bases between. Germline CDR1 is SGHRS and CDR2 is YFSETQ. There are 15 residues in the CDR3.

V gene TRBV7-9 combines with J gene TRBJ1-2; D possibly corresponds to TRBD1 (6 bases). V was trimmed by 2 bases and J by 6 bases, leaving 13 bases between them. CDR3 length: 14 residues. Germline assignment: CDR1 SEHNR and CDR2 FQNEAQ (reference sequence). The CDR3 DNA is TGTGCCAGCAGCTTAATTGGGGGGCCCGATGGCTACACCTTC. This gives the protein CASSLIGGPDGYTF.

This clone was recorded only once. The gene calls are TRBV5-1 and TRBJ1-2; possibly TRBD1 for D (5 bases). This CDR3 contains 14 residues. Germline-derived CDR1 and CDR2 are SGHRS and YFSETQ. The germline V and J ends were trimmed by 0 bases and 4 bases, with 10 bases remaining between them. The chain's CDR3 is CASSLDQGSYGYTF. CDR3 DNA sequence: TGCGCCAGCAGCTTGGATCAGGGTAGCTATGGCTACACCTTC. The entire variable domain, with the rest obtained from reference TRBV5-1 and TRBJ1-2, is as follows: KAGVTQTPRYLIKTRGQQVTLSCSPISGHRSVSWYQQTPGQGLQFLFEYFSETQRNKGNFPGRFSGRQFSNSRSEMNVSTLELGDSALYLCASSLDQGSYGYTFGSGTRLTVV.

The chain couples TRBV6-5 to TRBJ2-3; 8 nucleotides align to TRBD2. The ends lost 6 bases at V and 6 bases at J; junction bases unmatched: 2. The germline V gene encodes CDR1 MNHEY and CDR2 SVGAGI. The CDR3 has 12 amino acids. The CDR3 here is CASSRGGDTQYF. Written as DNA, the CDR3 is TGTGCCAGCAGCCGGGGGGGTGATACGCAGTATTTT.

This rearrangement joins TRBV27 to TRBJ1-2; D might be TRBD1 (5 bases). The ends were cut back, 5 bases at V and 3 bases at J, with 10 bases in the middle. In germline, CDR1 is MNHEY, CDR2 SMNVEV (reference sequence). This CDR3 is built from 13 residues. The CDR3: CASSPRRDYGYTF. CDR3 DNA: TGTGCCAGCAGTCCCCGCAGGGACTATGGCTACACCTTC.

The chain recombines TRBV28 with TRBJ2-6; D assignment may be TRBD1 or TRBD2 (5 bases each). The germline V gene has CDR1 MDHEN and CDR2 SYDVKM. This CDR3 contains 15 residues. V gave up 6 bases and J gave up 4 bases, with 13 bases separating them. Written as DNA, the CDR3 is TGTGCCAGCAGCTTGGCCGGGGCCGGGGCCAACGTCCTGACTTTC. It is translated as CASSLAGAGANVLTF. Full variable domain (outside the CDR3, taken from reference TRBV28 and TRBJ2-6): DVKVTQSSRYLVKRTGEKVFLECVQDMDHENMFWYRQDPGLGLRLIYFSYDVKMKEKGDIPEGYSVSREKKERFSLILESASTNQTSMYLCASSLAGAGANVLTFGAGSRLTVL.

V usage is TRBV6-5 and J usage is TRBJ1-5, with no clear D. Germline V gives CDR1 MNHEY, CDR2 SVGAGI. With 8 bases removed from V and 1 base from J, the gap between germline ends came to 6 bases. This CDR3 is built from 12 residues. The CDR3 nucleotides read TGTGCCAGCGGAGAAAGCAATCAGCCCCAGCATTTT. This sequence encodes CASGESNQPQHF.

The gene calls are TRBV15 and TRBJ2-7, with 7 bases lining up with TRBD1. V dropped 5 bases and J dropped 3; count of bases not matched to a gene: 10. This CDR3 has 15 residues. Germline CDR1 reads LNHNV; CDR2 reads YYDKDF (reference sequence). CDR3 bases: TGTGCCACCAGCGACGGCCCGGGACAGATCTACGAGCAGTACTTC. Protein product: CATSDGPGQIYEQYF.

The CDR3 loop reads CAWDQGFRNTEAFF. In DNA, the CDR3 is TGTGCCTGGGACCAGGGGTTCCGGAACACTGAAGCTTTCTTT. The chain has TRBV30 and TRBJ1-1; D is possibly TRBD1 (6 bases). The V end was cut by 5 bases, the J end by 1 base, with 14 bases between. Germline values: CDR1 GTSNPN, CDR2 SVGIG (reference sequence). The CDR3 totals 14 residues.

The V gene is TRBV18, the J gene TRBJ2-3; 8 bases are a match to TRBD2. Germline V CDR1 and CDR2: KGHSH, LQKENI. There are 14 residues in the CDR3. The V gene end was trimmed by 3 bases and the J gene end by 4 bases; junction bases not matched to a gene: 3. CDR3 nucleotides: TGTGCCAGCTCACCCGGGACTAGACCAGATACGCAGTATTTT. Translated: CASSPGTRPDTQYF. Full variable domain (remainder filled in from reference TRBV18 and TRBJ2-3): NAGVMQNPRHLVRRRGQEARLRCSPMKGHSHVYWYRQLPEEGLKFMVYLQKENIIDESGMPKERFSAEFPKEGPSILRIQQVVRGDSAAYFCASSPGTRPDTQYFGPGTRLTVL.